A single T cell receptor (beta chain) is shown here with its context. What it binds is unknown. This specimen comes from a study of cytomegalovirus exposure and HLA in healthy donors. Study-wide results and limits: Specificity for CMV antigens was confirmed in vitro for a few of the CMV-associated chains.

This CDR3 has 20 residues. The germline V gene encodes CDR1 SGHVS and CDR2 FNYEAQ. Unmatched junction bases numbered 18, after V lost 5 bases and J lost 5 bases. Primers included in the PCR were 60 Vbeta and 13 Jbeta primers. Data came from immunoSEQ multiplex PCR; TCRdb stores just in-frame clones and leaves some out. The sample has approximately 110,000 clones, 77% seen once. Sequencing used PBMCs. The receptor comes from a human donor in good health. The chain is built from TRBV7-6 and TRBJ2-2; 12 bases agree with TRBD2. The CDR3 nucleotides read TGTGCCAGCAGCGTACCCCCTCTTCTAGCGGGAGGGCCCGGAACCGGGGAGCTGTTTTTT. This gives the protein CASSVPPLLAGGPGTGELFF.